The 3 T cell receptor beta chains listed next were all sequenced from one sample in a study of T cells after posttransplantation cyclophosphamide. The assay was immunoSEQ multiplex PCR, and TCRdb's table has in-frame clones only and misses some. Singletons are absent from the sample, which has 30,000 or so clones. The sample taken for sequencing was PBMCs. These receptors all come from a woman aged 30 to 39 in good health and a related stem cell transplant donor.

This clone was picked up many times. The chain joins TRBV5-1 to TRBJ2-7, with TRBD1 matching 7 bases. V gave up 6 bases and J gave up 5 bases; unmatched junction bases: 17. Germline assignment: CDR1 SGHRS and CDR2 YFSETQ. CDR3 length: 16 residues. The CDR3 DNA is TGCGCCAGCACCTTTTTGGACAGCCTCCAGGGGGACGAGCAGTACTTC. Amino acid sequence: CASTFLDSLQGDEQYF.

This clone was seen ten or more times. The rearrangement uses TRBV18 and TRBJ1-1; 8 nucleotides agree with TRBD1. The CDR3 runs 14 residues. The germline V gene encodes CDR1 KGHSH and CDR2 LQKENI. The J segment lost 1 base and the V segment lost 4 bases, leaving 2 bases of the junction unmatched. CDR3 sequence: CASSQQGGNTEAFF. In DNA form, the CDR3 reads TGTGCCAGCTCACAACAGGGGGGGAACACTGAAGCTTTCTTT.

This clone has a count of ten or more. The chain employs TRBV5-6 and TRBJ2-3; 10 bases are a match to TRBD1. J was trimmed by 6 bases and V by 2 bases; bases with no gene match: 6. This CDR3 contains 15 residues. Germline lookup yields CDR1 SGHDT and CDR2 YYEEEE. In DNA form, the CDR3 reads TGTGCCAGCAGCTTCTTAGGACAGGGGGGTGATACGCAGTATTTT. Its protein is CASSFLGQGGDTQYF.